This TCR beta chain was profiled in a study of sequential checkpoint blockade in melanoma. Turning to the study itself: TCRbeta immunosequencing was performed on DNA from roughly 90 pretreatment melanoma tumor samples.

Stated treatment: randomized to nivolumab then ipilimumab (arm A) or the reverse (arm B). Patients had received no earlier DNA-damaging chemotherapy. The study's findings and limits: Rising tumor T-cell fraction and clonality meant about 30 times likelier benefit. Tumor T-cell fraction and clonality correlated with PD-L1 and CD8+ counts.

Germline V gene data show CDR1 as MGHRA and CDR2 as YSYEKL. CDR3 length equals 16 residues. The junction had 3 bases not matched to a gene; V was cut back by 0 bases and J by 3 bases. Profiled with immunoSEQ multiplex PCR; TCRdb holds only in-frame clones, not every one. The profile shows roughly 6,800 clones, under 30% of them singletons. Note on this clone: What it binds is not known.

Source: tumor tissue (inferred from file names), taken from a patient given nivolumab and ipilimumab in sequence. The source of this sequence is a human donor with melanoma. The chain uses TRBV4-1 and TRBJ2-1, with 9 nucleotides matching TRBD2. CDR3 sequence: CASSQDASGIYNEQFF. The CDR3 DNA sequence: TGCGCCAGCAGCCAAGACGCTAGCGGGATCTACAATGAGCAGTTCTTC.